These 9 T cell receptor beta chains originate from one sample sequenced in a study of cytomegalovirus exposure and HLA in healthy donors. The PCR was carried out with 60 Vbeta primers and 13 Jbeta primers. The repertoire was sequenced with immunoSEQ multiplex PCR; TCRdb's copy has only in-frame clones and lacks some. The sample lists around 70,000 clones, roughly four fifths occurring once. Sample: PBMCs. Receptors originate from a male donor in good health and CMV-seropositive.

V usage is TRBV28 and J usage is TRBJ1-4, with TRBD1 matching over 10 bases. CDR1 is MDHEN, CDR2 SYDVKM, per germline. J was trimmed by 7 bases and V by 2 bases; bases with no gene match: 1. The CDR3 runs 14 residues. The CDR3 nucleotides are TGTGCCAGCAGTTTAGGGACAGGGGCTGAAAAACTGTTTTTT. This translates into CASSLGTGAEKLFF.

V gene TRBV2 combines with J gene TRBJ1-5; a possible D gene is TRBD1 (6 bases). The CDR3 runs to 13 residues. Trimming took 8 bases from V and 2 from J, leaving 10 bases between them. CDR1 and CDR2 from the germline V gene are SNHLY and FYNNEI. DNA of the CDR3: TGTGCCAGCGGTTCAGGGGGCAATCAGCCCCAGCATTTT. Amino acid sequence: CASGSGGNQPQHF.

The J gene is TRBJ2-7, the V gene TRBV25-1; 7 bases fit TRBD1. Unmatched junction bases numbered 5, after V lost 9 bases and J lost 0 bases. There are 13 residues in the CDR3. Germline CDR1 MGHDK, CDR2 SYGVNS. CDR3 DNA: TGTGCCAGTGGACAGGCGAGCTCCTACGAGCAGTACTTC. Translation: CASGQASSYEQYF.

The gene calls are TRBV2 and TRBJ2-7; TRBD1 aligns across 9 bases. Germline CDR1 reads SNHLY; CDR2 reads FYNNEI. Germline trimming cut 8 bases from V and 6 bases from J; bases unmatched to any gene: 11. This CDR3 contains 14 residues. The CDR3 DNA is TGTGCCAGCGTTTTTAGGACAGGGGTTGGCGAGCAGTACTTC. Its translation: CASVFRTGVGEQYF.

Comments on this clone: With a much larger clone just one base away, this may be a read error. The genes are TRBV7-3 and TRBJ2-5, with TRBD1 as a possible D gene (5 bases). TRBJ2-7 matches the DNA end more closely, so the J call is doubtful. The germline V gene has CDR1 SGHTA and CDR2 FQGTGA. This CDR3 region has 12 residues. This CDR3 is CASSPTGYEQYF. The CDR3 DNA sequence: TGTGCCAGCAGCCCCACAGGTTACGAGCAGTACTTC.

V gene TRBV30 combines with J gene TRBJ1-3; D not certain. The germline V and J ends were trimmed by 2 bases and 2 bases, with 10 bases remaining between them. This CDR3 has 14 residues. Germline V gene data show CDR1 as GTSNPN and CDR2 as SVGIG (reference sequence). CDR3 bases: TGTGCCTGGAGTTCGGGTGGAACTGGAAACACCATATATTTT. This codes for CAWSSGGTGNTIYF.

This rearrangement joins TRBV7-2 to TRBJ2-1, with 11 nucleotides matching TRBD2. The CDR3 length is 16 residues. Trimming removed 5 bases from V and 3 bases from J; junction bases left unmatched: 6. Germline V gene lookup returns CDR1 SGHTA and CDR2 FQGNSA. CDR3 loop: CASSQVAGGSYNEQFF. The CDR3 DNA reads as TGTGCCAGCAGCCAAGTAGCGGGGGGGAGCTACAATGAGCAGTTCTTC. Variable domain in full (rest from reference TRBV7-2 and TRBJ2-1): GAGVSQSPSNKVTEKGKDVELRCDPISGHTALYWYRQSLGQGLEFLIYFQGNSAPDKSGLPSDRFSAERTGGSVSTLTIQRTQQEDSAVYLCASSQVAGGSYNEQFFGPGTRLTVL.

The CDR3 nucleotides are TGTGCCAGCTCACCGGACAGGCAGCACTACACCGGGGAGCTGTTTTTT. Translation: CASSPDRQHYTGELFF. The rearrangement uses TRBV18 and TRBJ2-2; TRBD1 agrees at 7 bases. The trim removed 3 bases at V and 3 bases at J, leaving 7 bases unmatched. The CDR3 is 16 amino acids. The germline gives CDR1 KGHSH, CDR2 LQKENI.

This clone was detected only a few times. The chain uses TRBV6-1 and TRBJ2-7; the D gene is possibly TRBD1 (5 bases). Germline V gives CDR1 MNHNS, CDR2 SASEGT. V was pared by 5 bases and J by 6 bases, with 14 bases between. CDR3 length: 13 residues. The CDR3 reads CASSYRQGVEQYF. In DNA form, the CDR3 reads TGTGCCAGCAGTTATAGGCAGGGTGTCGAGCAGTACTTC.